Listed below are T cell receptor beta chains from one sample, sequenced in a study of CD8+ T cells in alopecia areata. Measured with immunoSEQ multiplex PCR; TCRdb has only the in-frame clones, and not every one. Of some 51,000 clones in the sample, 95% to 97% were seen once. The source was CD8+ T cells sorted from blood, collected at week 0. The receptors derive from a human donor with alopecia areata. The CDR3 runs from the conserved cysteine through the conserved F or W. Fields, in order: J gene, D gene, V gene, clone size, CDR3 DNA, CDR3 protein. D genes are given only for firm matches. Size is omitted from some rows. Given values are once, few, many or a class for expanded clones.

TRBJ2-5,TRBD2,TRBV29-1,-,TGCAGCGTTGAAACTAGCGGGGGATTAGAGACCCAGTACTTC,CSVETSGGLETQYF
TRBJ2-5,-,TRBV5-1,once,TGCGCCAGCAGCTTGGCGGTCTCCCAAGAGACCCAGTACTTC,CASSLAVSQETQYF
TRBJ2-7,-,TRBV25-1,-,TGTGCCAGCCAAACCGGCTACGAGCAGTACTTC,CASQTGYEQYF
TRBJ1-5,TRBD1,TRBV7-9,-,TGTGCCAGCAGCATGACAGGGGGCAATCAGCCCCAGCATTTT,CASSMTGGNQPQHF
TRBJ1-4,-,TRBV27,-,TGTGCCAGCAGTTTAAAAGGGGGGACAAACGAAAAACTGTTTTTT,CASSLKGGTNEKLFF
TRBJ1-5,-,TRBV19,-,TGTGCCAGTAGTCACCCCCACAGGGGCAATCAGCCCCAGCATTTT,CASSHPHRGNQPQHF
TRBJ2-7,-,TRBV7-9,-,TGTGCCAGCAGCCCCATCTACGAGCAGTACTTC,CASSPIYEQYF
TRBJ2-7,TRBD1,TRBV6-1,-,TGTGCCAGCAGTGCAGGGACAGGGAGTCCCTACGAGCAGTACTTC,CASSAGTGSPYEQYF
TRBJ2-1,-,TRBV27,-,TGTGCCAGCAGTTGGAAGGGGGGGGCCTACAATGAGCAGTTCTTC,CASSWKGGAYNEQFF
TRBJ2-5,-,TRBV6-1,-,TGTGCCAGCAGTGGGGGGGAAACTCAAGAGACCCAGTACTTC,CASSGGETQETQYF
TRBJ2-7,-,TRBV4-1,-,TGCGCCAGCAGCCTAGGGACGTCCTACGAGCAGTACTTC,CASSLGTSYEQYF
TRBJ1-1,TRBD1,TRBV27,-,TGTGCCAGCAGTTTAACTACCGGGACAGGGATTGAAGCTTTCTTT,CASSLTTGTGIEAFF
TRBJ2-1,TRBD2,TRBV7-2,-,TGTGCCAGCAGCAAACCTAGCGGGGGGTACAATGAGCAGTTCTTC,CASSKPSGGYNEQFF
TRBJ1-6,-,TRBV2,-,TGTGCCAGCAGTAATGTCCGGGCGGGTAATTCACCCCTCCACTTT,CASSNVRAGNSPLHF
TRBJ2-3,-,TRBV7-3,-,TGTGCCAGCAGCTTAACGGGTGGGAGGTCAGATACGCAGTATTTT,CASSLTGGRSDTQYF
TRBJ2-7,TRBD2,TRBV27,-,TGTGCCAGCAGTGACGGGACTAGCGGGGGGTGGGAGCAGTACTTC,CASSDGTSGGWEQYF
TRBJ2-7,-,TRBV5-5,once,TGTGCCAGCAGCTTGACATTATCCTACGAGCAGTACTTC,CASSLTLSYEQYF
TRBJ1-4,-,TRBV7-2,-,TGTGCCAGCAGCTTGATCCCACTGGACGAAAAACTGTTTTTT,CASSLIPLDEKLFF